This is a list of T cell receptor beta chains from one sample in a study of blood T cell repertoires in COVID-19. The method was immunoSEQ multiplex PCR; TCRdb's version includes in-frame clones alone and lacks a portion of them. The sample lists roughly 45,000 clones; approximately 95% were seen once. The specimen sequenced was peripheral blood. The receptors derive from a man aged 55-75 years with COVID-19, enrolled during active disease. CDR3s include the opening cysteine and the closing phenylalanine or tryptophan.

v_gene,j_gene,CDR3aa
TRBV7-2,TRBJ2-6,CASSDQGGTGANVLTF
TRBV30,TRBJ1-2,CAWRSGTALRGYTF
TRBV19,TRBJ1-4,CASSPQVHRSGKLFF
TRBV15,TRBJ2-2,CATSSLWTSGRPRELFF
TRBV5-4,TRBJ2-7,CASSSTGTGVMYF
TRBV12-5,TRBJ1-5,CASGLGDRVAQPQHF
TRBV7-9,TRBJ2-2,CASSSLAGGLTGELFF
TRBV19,TRBJ2-7,CASSQAGTGVFYEQYF
TRBV28,TRBJ2-7,CASRPPGQTYEQYF
TRBV7-3,TRBJ1-1,CASSFQQGTEAFF
TRBV19,TRBJ1-5,CARNWGAGGNQPQHF
TRBV11-3,TRBJ2-1,CASSLDRTANEQFF
TRBV19,TRBJ1-6,CASSETGGNSPLHF
TRBV6-5,TRBJ1-6,CASRGTGRRSPLHF
TRBV9,TRBJ2-2,CASSVDTGGDFTGELFF
TRBV4-3,TRBJ1-2,CASSQDPGGGGYGYTF
TRBV30,TRBJ2-1,CAWSEEYNEQFF
TRBV18,TRBJ2-1,CASSPGTSGSPYNEQFF
TRBV5-1,TRBJ2-1,CASSLAAGLAGGIEQFF
TRBV5-8,TRBJ1-5,CASSLGGGQGNAQPQHF
TRBV19,TRBJ1-4,CASSIDGQLEKLFF
TRBV2,TRBJ2-1,CASSGDTNEQFF
TRBV11-2,TRBJ2-1,CASSLDGGRLDEQFF
TRBV20-1,TRBJ1-5,CSAQMNQPQHF
TRBV2,TRBJ2-1,CASRNQGASNEQFF
TRBV12-5,TRBJ1-1,CASGRDSAIAEAFF
TRBV9,TRBJ2-1,CASSDQTSGDKQFF
TRBV7-9,TRBJ1-5,CASSFTGTNQPQHF
TRBV6-5,TRBJ1-5,CASSRDRQSNQPQHF
TRBV19,TRBJ1-1,CASRSGTGVRTEAFF
TRBV5-1,TRBJ2-7,CASSPTETGSYEQYF
TRBV30,TRBJ1-6,CASTLNPGTERSYNSPLHF
TRBV24-1,TRBJ2-1,CATSDLGAGYNEQFF
TRBV4-1,TRBJ1-3,CASSQDQRDTIYF
TRBV6-5,TRBJ1-2,CASSYVGSGYGYTF
TRBV20-1,TRBJ2-1,CSAGLVSSQFF
TRBV7-9,TRBJ2-7,CASSSRTSGSWYEQYF
TRBV27,TRBJ1-2,CASASGGYGYTF
TRBV30,TRBJ1-2,CAWSRDSYYGYTF
TRBV30,TRBJ2-3,CAWTPRGPVYTQYF
TRBV24-1,TRBJ1-1,CATSVPSGGSRTEAFF
TRBV18,TRBJ2-7,CASSHGHQGYEQYF
TRBV12-3/TRBV12-4,TRBJ1-1,CASTRENTEAFF
TRBV5-1,TRBJ2-2,CASSLDGSGRTGELFF
TRBV7-8,TRBJ2-7,CASSLALTGSYEQYF
TRBV3-1/TRBV3-2,TRBJ2-3,CASSQDWGGGTDTQYF
TRBV12-5,TRBJ1-4,CASGLVETVKATNEKLFF
TRBV19,TRBJ2-2,CASSPNRQGASSGELFF